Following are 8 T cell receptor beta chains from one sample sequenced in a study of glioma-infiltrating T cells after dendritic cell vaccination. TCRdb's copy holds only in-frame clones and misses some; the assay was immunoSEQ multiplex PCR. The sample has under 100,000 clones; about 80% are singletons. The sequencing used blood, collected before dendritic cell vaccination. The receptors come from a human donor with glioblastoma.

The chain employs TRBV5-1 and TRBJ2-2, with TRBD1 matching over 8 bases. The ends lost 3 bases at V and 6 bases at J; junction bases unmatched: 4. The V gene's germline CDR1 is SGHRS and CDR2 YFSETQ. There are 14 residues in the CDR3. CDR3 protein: CASSSGGASGELFF. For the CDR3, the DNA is TGCGCCAGCAGCTCAGGGGGCGCATCCGGGGAGCTGTTTTTT.

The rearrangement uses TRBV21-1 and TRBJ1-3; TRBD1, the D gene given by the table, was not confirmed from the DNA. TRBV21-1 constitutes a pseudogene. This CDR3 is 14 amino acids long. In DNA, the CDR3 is TGTGCCAGCATCACAGGGGACTCTGGAAACACCATATATTTT. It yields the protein CASITGDSGNTIYF.

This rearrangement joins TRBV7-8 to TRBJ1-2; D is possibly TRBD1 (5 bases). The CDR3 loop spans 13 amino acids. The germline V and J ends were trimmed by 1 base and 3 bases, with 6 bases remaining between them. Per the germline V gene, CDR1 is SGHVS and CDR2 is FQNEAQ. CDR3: CASSLEGDYGYTF. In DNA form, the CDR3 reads TGTGCCAGCAGCTTAGAAGGGGACTATGGCTACACCTTC.

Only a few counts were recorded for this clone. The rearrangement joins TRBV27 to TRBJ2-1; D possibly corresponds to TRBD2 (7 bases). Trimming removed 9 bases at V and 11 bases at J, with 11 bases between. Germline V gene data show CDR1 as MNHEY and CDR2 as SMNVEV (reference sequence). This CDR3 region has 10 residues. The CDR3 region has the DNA TGTGCCAGTGGGGGGGGGCAGCAGTTCTTC. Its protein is CASGGGQQFF.

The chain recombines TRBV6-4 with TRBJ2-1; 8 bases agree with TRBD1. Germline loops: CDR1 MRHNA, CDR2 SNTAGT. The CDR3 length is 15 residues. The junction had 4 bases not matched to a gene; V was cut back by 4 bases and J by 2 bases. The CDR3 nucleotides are TGTGCCAGCAGTGTCGGACAGGGTGCCTACAATGAGCAGTTCTTC. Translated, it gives CASSVGQGAYNEQFF.

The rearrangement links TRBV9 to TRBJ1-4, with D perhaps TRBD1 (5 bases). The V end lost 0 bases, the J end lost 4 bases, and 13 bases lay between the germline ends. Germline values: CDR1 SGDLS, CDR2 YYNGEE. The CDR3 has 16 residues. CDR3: CASSVGPGGFNEKLFF. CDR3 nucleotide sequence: TGTGCCAGCAGCGTAGGTCCGGGGGGGTTTAATGAAAAACTGTTTTTT. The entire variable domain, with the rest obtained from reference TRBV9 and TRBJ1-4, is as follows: DSGVTQTPKHLITATGQRVTLRCSPRSGDLSVYWYQQSLDQGLQFLIQYYNGEERAKGNILERFSAQQFPDLHSELNLSSLELGDSALYFCASSVGPGGFNEKLFFGSGTQLSVL.

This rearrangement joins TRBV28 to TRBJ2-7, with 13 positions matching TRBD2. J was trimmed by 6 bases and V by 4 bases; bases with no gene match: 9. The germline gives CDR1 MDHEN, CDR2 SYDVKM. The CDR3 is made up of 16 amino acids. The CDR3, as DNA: TGTGCCAGCAGTTCGACCCGACTAGCGGGAGGCAGCGAGCAGTACTTC. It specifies CASSSTRLAGGSEQYF.

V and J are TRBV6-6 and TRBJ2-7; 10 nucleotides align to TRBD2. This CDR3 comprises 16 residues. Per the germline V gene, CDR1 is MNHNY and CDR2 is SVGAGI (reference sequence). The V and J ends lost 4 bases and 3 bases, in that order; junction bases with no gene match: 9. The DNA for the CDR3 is TGTGCCAGCAGTTCCTACCTAGCGGGGGTTTTCTACGAGCAGTACTTC. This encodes CASSSYLAGVFYEQYF.